The T cell receptor (beta chain) described here comes from a study of cytomegalovirus exposure and HLA in healthy donors. Looked up from germline, CDR1 is SGHRS and CDR2 is YFSETQ. The CDR3 extends over 18 amino acids. The V and J ends lost 2 bases and 0 bases, in that order; junction bases with no gene match: 10. Researchers ran the PCR with 60 Vbeta and 13 Jbeta primers. Only in-frame clones appear in the TCRdb table, and some are missing; sequencing was by immunoSEQ multiplex PCR. The data contain some 150,000 clones, roughly 78% of them singletons. Sequenced material: PBMCs. The V call is TRBV5-1, the J call TRBJ2-1; 8 positions match TRBD1. The clonotype was recovered from a man aged 35 to 55 in good health and CMV-seronegative. The CDR3 sequence: CASSLWSGDRGSYNEQFF. The CDR3 coding sequence is TGCGCCAGCAGCTTATGGAGTGGAGACAGGGGCTCCTACAATGAGCAGTTCTTC. Full variable domain (remainder filled in from reference TRBV5-1 and TRBJ2-1): KAGVTQTPRYLIKTRGQQVTLSCSPISGHRSVSWYQQTPGQGLQFLFEYFSETQRNKGNFPGRFSGRQFSNSRSEMNVSTLELGDSALYLCASSLWSGDRGSYNEQFFGPGTRLTVL.